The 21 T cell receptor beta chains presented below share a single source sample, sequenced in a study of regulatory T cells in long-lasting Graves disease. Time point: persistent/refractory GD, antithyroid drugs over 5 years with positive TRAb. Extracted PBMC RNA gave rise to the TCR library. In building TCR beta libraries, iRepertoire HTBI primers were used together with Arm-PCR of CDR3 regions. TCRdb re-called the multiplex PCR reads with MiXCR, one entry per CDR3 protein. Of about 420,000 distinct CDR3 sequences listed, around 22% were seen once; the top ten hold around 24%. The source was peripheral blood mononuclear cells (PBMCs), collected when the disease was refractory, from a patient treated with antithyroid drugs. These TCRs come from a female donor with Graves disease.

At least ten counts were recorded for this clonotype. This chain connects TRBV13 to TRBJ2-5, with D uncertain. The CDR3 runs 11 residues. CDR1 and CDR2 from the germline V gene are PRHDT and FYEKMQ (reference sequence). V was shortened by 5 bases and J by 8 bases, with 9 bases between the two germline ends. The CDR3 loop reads CASSHGITQYF. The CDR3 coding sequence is TGTGCCAGCAGCCACGGAATAACCCAGTACTTC.

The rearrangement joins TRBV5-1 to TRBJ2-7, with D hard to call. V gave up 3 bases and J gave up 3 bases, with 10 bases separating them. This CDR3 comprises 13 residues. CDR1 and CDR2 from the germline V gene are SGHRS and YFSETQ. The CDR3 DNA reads TGCGCCAGCAGCTCCCCAACTTACTACGAGCAGTACTTC. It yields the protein CASSSPTYYEQYF.

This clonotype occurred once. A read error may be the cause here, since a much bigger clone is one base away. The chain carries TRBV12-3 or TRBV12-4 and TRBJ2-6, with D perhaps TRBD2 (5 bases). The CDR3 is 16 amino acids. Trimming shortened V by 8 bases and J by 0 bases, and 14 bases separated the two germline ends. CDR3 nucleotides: TGTGCCAGCCGGAGGCCGGACGGCTCTGGGGCCAACGTCCTGACTTTC. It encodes CASRRPDGSGANVLTF.

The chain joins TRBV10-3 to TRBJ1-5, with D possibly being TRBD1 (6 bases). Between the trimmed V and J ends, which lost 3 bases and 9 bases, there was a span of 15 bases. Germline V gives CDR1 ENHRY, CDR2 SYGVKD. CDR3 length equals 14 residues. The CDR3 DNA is TGTGCCATCAGTGAAGGGGGGAGGGGTTGGCCCCAGCATTTT. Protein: CAISEGGRGWPQHF.

CDR3 bases: TGCGCCAGCAGCTTGGTTGCTGACAGCCGGTATGGCTACACCTTC. Translation gives CASSLVADSRYGYTF. This chain joins TRBV5-1 and TRBJ1-2; TRBD1 is a possible D gene (5 bases). The CDR3 loop spans 15 amino acids. The germline gives CDR1 SGHRS, CDR2 YFSETQ. V lost 0 bases and J lost 5, with 14 bases in between.

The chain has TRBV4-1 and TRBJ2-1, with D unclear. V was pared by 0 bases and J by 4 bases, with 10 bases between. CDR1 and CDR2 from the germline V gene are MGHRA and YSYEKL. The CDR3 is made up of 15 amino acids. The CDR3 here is CASSQDLSGYNEQFF. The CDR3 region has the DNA TGCGCCAGCAGCCAAGACTTGTCGGGTTACAATGAGCAGTTCTTC.

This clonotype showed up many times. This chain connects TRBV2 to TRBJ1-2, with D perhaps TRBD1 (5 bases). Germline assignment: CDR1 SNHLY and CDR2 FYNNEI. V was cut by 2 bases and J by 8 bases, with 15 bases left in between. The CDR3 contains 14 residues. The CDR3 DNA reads TGTGCCAGCAGTGAAACGGGGGATTCTGGGGGCTACACCTTC. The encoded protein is CASSETGDSGGYTF.

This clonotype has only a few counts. The CDR3 spells CASSLRGGREDGELFF. For the CDR3, the DNA is TGCGCCAGCAGCCTCCGGGGTGGGAGAGAAGACGGGGAGCTGTTTTTT. The gene calls are TRBV5-1 and TRBJ2-2, with D maybe TRBD2 (5 bases). The CDR3 is 16 amino acids. V shed 4 bases and J shed 7 bases, with 20 bases lying between them. Germline V CDR1 and CDR2: SGHRS, YFSETQ. Based on the CDR3 plus reference TRBV5-1 and TRBJ2-2, the full variable domain is KAGVTQTPRYLIKTRGQQVTLSCSPISGHRSVSWYQQTPGQGLQFLFEYFSETQRNKGNFPGRFSGRQFSNSRSEMNVSTLELGDSALYLCASSLRGGREDGELFFGEGSRLTVL.

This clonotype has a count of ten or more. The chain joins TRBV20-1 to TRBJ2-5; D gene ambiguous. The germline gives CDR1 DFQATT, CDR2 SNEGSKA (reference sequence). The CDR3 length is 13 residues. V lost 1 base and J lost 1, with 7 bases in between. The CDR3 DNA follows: TGCAGTGCTAGAGTTCAACTCCAAGAGACCCAGTACTTC. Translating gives CSARVQLQETQYF.

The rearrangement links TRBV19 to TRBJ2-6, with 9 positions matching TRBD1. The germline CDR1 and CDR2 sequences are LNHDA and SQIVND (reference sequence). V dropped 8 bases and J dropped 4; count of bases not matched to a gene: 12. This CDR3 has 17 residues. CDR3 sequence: CASSAGQGVAGANVLTF. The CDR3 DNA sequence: TGTGCCAGTTCCGCGGGACAGGGCGTAGCGGGGGCCAACGTCCTGACTTTC.

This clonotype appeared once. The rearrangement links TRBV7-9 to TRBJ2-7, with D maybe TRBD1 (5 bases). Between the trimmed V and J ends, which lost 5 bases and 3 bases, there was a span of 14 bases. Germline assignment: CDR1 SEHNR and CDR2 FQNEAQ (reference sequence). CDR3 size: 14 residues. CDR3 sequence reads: CASSAPGRDYEQYF. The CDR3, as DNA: TGTGCCAGCAGCGCCCCTGGCAGGGACTACGAGCAGTACTTC.

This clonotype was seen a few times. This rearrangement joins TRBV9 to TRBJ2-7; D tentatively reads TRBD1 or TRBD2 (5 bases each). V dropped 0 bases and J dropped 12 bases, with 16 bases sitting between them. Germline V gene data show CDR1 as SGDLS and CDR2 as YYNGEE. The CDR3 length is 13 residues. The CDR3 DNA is TGTGCCAGCAGCGTAGATTTCATGGGACGGCTGTACTTC. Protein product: CASSVDFMGRLYF.

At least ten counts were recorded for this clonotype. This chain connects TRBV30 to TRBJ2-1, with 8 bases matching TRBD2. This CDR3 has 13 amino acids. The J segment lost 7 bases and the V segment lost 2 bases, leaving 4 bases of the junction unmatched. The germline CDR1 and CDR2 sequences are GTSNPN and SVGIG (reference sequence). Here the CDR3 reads CAWSSGRTNEQFF. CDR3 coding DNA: TGTGCCTGGAGTAGCGGGAGAACGAATGAGCAGTTCTTC.

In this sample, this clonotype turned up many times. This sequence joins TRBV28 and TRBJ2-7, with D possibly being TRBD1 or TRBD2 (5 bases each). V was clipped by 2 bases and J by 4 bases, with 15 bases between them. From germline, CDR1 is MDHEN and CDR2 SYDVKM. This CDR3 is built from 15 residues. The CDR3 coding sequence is TGTGCCAGCAGTTTACAGGGTACTAGTTGGTACGAGCAGTACTTC. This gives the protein CASSLQGTSWYEQYF. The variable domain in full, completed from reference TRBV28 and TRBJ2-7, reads DVKVTQSSRYLVKRTGEKVFLECVQDMDHENMFWYRQDPGLGLRLIYFSYDVKMKEKGDIPEGYSVSREKKERFSLILESASTNQTSMYLCASSLQGTSWYEQYFGPGTRLTVT.

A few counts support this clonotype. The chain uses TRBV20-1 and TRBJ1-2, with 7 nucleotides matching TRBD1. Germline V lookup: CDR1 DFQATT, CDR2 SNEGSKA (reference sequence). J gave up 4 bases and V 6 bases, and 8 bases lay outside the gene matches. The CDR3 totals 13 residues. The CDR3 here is CSANDRAGYGYTF. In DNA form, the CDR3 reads TGCAGTGCAAACGACAGGGCCGGCTATGGCTACACCTTC.

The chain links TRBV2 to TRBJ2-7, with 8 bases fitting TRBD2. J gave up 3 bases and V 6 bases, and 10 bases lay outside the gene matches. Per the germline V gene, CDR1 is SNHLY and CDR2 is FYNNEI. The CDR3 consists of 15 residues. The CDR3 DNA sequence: TGTGCCAGCAGCTCCAGCGGGAGTCAAGGCTACGAGCAGTACTTC. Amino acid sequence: CASSSSGSQGYEQYF.

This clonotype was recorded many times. CDR3 sequence: CASSDDRGSGYTF. Written as DNA, the CDR3 is TGTGCCAGCAGTGACGACAGGGGAAGCGGCTACACCTTC. The rearrangement joins TRBV2 to TRBJ1-2, with 8 positions matching TRBD1. Germline assignment: CDR1 SNHLY and CDR2 FYNNEI. V trimming: 3 bases; J trimming: 8 bases; junction bases outside the gene matches: 5. The CDR3 spans 13 residues.

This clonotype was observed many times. Here the CDR3 reads CASSFSRQETQYF. In nucleotides, the CDR3 is TGTGCCAGCAGTTTTTCGCGACAAGAGACCCAGTACTTC. The gene calls are TRBV28 and TRBJ2-5; D is undetermined. Trimming removed 3 bases from V and 2 bases from J, with 7 bases in between. This CDR3 comprises 13 residues. CDR1 is MDHEN, CDR2 SYDVKM, per germline.

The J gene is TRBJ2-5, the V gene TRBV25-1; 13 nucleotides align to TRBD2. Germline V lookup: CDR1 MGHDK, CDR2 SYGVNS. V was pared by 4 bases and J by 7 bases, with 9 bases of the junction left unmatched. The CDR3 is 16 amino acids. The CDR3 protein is CASSALGTSGTGTQYF. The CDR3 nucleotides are TGTGCCAGCAGTGCTTTGGGGACTAGCGGGACCGGGACCCAGTACTTC.

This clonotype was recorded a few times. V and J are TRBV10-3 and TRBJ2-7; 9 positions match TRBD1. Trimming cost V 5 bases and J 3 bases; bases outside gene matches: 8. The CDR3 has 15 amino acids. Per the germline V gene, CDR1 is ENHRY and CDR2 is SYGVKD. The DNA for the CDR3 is TGTGCCATCAGTCCTACAGGGGGCCAAATCTACGAGCAGTACTTC. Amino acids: CAISPTGGQIYEQYF.

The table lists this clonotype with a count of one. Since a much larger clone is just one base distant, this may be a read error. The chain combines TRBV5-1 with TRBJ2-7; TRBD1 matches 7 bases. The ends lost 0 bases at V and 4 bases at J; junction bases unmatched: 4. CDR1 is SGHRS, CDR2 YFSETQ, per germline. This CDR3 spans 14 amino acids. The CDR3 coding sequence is TGCGCCAGCAGCTTGGGGGGACAGATGTACGAGCAGTACTTC. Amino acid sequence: CASSLGGQMYEQYF. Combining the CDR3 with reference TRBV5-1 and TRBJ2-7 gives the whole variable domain KAGVTQTPRYLIKTRGQQVTLSCSPISGHRSVSWYQQTPGQGLQFLFEYFSETQRNKGNFPGRFSGRQFSNSRSEMNVSTLELGDSALYLCASSLGGQMYEQYFGPGTRLTVT.